Below, 29 T cell receptor beta chains from the same sample are listed, as sequenced in a study of T-cell memory formation after mild COVID-19. A single record per CDR3 protein comes from TCRdb applying MiXCR to the 5' RACE reads. This sample has 110,000 to 150,000 distinct CDR3 sequences; around 27% occur once, and the top ten carry roughly a quarter. Sequenced sample: PBMCs or a T cell subset sorted from them (not recorded which). Receptors originate from an adult woman who had mild COVID-19 (a few samples of this study predate the infection). Cell type and time point are not known.

The chain links TRBV9 to TRBJ2-5, with 8 bases lining up with TRBD2. Germline CDR1 is SGDLS and CDR2 is YYNGEE. This CDR3 is 15 amino acids long. Trimming at V came to 0 bases and at J to 2 bases, leaving 3 bases not matched to a gene. CDR3 amino acids: CASSVAGGPQETQYF. CDR3 nucleotides: TGTGCCAGCAGCGTAGCGGGAGGGCCTCAAGAGACCCAGTACTTC.

This clonotype has only a few counts. The chain has TRBV29-1 and TRBJ2-1; D is unclear. In germline, CDR1 is SQVTM, CDR2 ANQGSEA. Trimming pared 4 bases from V and 3 bases from J, leaving 16 bases between. The CDR3 sequence is 15 residues long. The CDR3 sequence: CSVGEEFLHYNEQFF. The CDR3 DNA reads TGCAGCGTTGGAGAAGAGTTCCTCCACTACAATGAGCAGTTCTTC.

By proportion, this clonotype is medium-sized. The CDR3 is CATKVVAGGSDTQYF. CDR3 bases: TGTGCGACAAAAGTGGTAGCGGGAGGGTCCGATACGCAGTATTTT. V is TRBV19 and J is TRBJ2-3; TRBD2 matches at 11 bases. CDR1 and CDR2 from the germline V gene are LNHDA and SQIVND (reference sequence). The CDR3 spans 15 residues.

The chain joins TRBV7-6 to TRBJ1-6, with 7 bases identical to TRBD1. The CDR3 runs to 14 residues. V shed 1 base and J 9 bases; nucleotides not matched to a gene: 3. CDR1 is SGHVS, CDR2 FNYEAQ, per germline. The DNA of the CDR3 is TGTGCCAGCAGCTTAGATCCAGGGGGTTCACCCCTCCACTTT. It is translated as CASSLDPGGSPLHF. Using reference TRBV7-6 and TRBJ1-6 for the parts outside the CDR3, the full variable domain is GAGVSQSPRYKVTKRGQDVALRCDPISGHVSLYWYRQALGQGPEFLTYFNYEAQQDKSGLPNDRFSAERPEGSISTLTIQRTEQRDSAMYRCASSLDPGGSPLHFGNGTRLTVT.

This clonotype was seen a few times. The rearrangement joins TRBV7-9 to TRBJ2-2; possibly TRBD2 for D (5 bases). This CDR3 comprises 11 residues. Germline V gives CDR1 SEHNR, CDR2 FQNEAQ (reference sequence). Trimming pared 8 bases from V and 6 bases from J, leaving 7 bases between. The CDR3 protein is CASAEAGELFF. DNA of the CDR3: TGTGCCAGCGCGGAGGCCGGGGAGCTGTTTTTT.

There are a few counts of this clonotype. The J gene is TRBJ2-1, the V gene TRBV6-5; a weak D match, TRBD1 (5 bases). V lost 2 bases and J lost 5, with 7 bases in between. The CDR3 is 13 residues long. The V gene's germline CDR1 is MNHEY and CDR2 SVGAGI. The CDR3 sequence is CASSYPGNNEQFF. The CDR3 DNA follows: TGTGCCAGCAGTTACCCAGGGAACAATGAGCAGTTCTTC.

This clonotype was seen a few times. The V call is TRBV14, the J call TRBJ2-3; TRBD2 agrees at 9 bases. Germline V gives CDR1 SGHDN, CDR2 FVKESK. Trimming cost V 5 bases and J 6 bases; bases outside gene matches: 9. The CDR3 is 15 residues long. The CDR3 DNA reads as TGTGCCAGCAGCACAGGACTAGCGCCGAGGGATACGCAGTATTTT. Its translation: CASSTGLAPRDTQYF.

The chain links TRBV4-1 to TRBJ2-7; 9 positions match TRBD1. This CDR3 region has 16 residues. Germline V gives CDR1 MGHRA, CDR2 YSYEKL. J lost 2 bases, V lost 1 base, and 6 bases had no gene match. CDR3 DNA sequence: TGCGCCAGCAGCCAAGCCCCGGGACAGGGCCCCTACGAGCAGTACTTC. Its translation: CASSQAPGQGPYEQYF.

There are a few counts of this clonotype. The chain carries TRBV5-1 and TRBJ2-7; TRBD1 is a possible D gene (5 bases). V was pared by 3 bases and J by 2 bases, with 12 bases between. The CDR3 is 14 residues long. The germline gives CDR1 SGHRS, CDR2 YFSETQ. The CDR3 sequence: CASSSGITTYEQYF. The CDR3 DNA reads TGCGCCAGCAGCTCAGGGATAACGACCTACGAGCAGTACTTC.

This clonotype was seen more than once but under ten times. The J gene is TRBJ1-1, the V gene TRBV7-9; 7 bases line up with TRBD1. The CDR3 runs to 13 residues. Per the germline V gene, CDR1 is SEHNR and CDR2 is FQNEAQ (reference sequence). The ends lost 5 bases at V and 3 bases at J; junction bases unmatched: 3. CDR3 loop: CASSQTGDTEAFF. The CDR3 coding sequence is TGTGCCAGCAGCCAAACAGGGGACACTGAAGCTTTCTTT.

This clonotype was observed a handful of times. J is TRBJ2-5 and V is TRBV28, with 7 bases fitting TRBD2. CDR1 is MDHEN, CDR2 SYDVKM, per germline. The J segment lost 2 bases and the V segment lost 5 bases, leaving 8 bases of the junction unmatched. The CDR3 consists of 15 residues. The CDR3 loop reads CASSEGLGRQETQYF. The CDR3 DNA reads as TGTGCCAGCAGTGAAGGACTAGGCCGACAAGAGACCCAGTACTTC. Filled out from reference TRBV28 and TRBJ2-5, the complete variable domain reads DVKVTQSSRYLVKRTGEKVFLECVQDMDHENMFWYRQDPGLGLRLIYFSYDVKMKEKGDIPEGYSVSREKKERFSLILESASTNQTSMYLCASSEGLGRQETQYFGPGTRLLVL.

This clonotype has at least ten counts. V gene TRBV27 combines with J gene TRBJ2-7; 8 nucleotides match TRBD2. With V trimmed by 2 bases and J by 5 bases, 5 bases remained unmatched. CDR1 MNHEY and CDR2 SMNVEV come from the germline V gene (reference sequence). The CDR3 contains 14 residues. Here the CDR3 reads CASSLGAGGNEQYF. In DNA, the CDR3 is TGTGCCAGCAGTTTAGGGGCGGGGGGAAACGAGCAGTACTTC.

In its sample, this clonotype was seen a few times. This sequence joins TRBV25-1 and TRBJ2-1, with unresolved D. This CDR3 is 13 amino acids long. Looked up from germline, CDR1 is MGHDK and CDR2 is SYGVNS. V was clipped by 2 bases and J by 3 bases, with 5 bases between them. The CDR3 region is CASSERNYNEQFF. For the CDR3, the DNA is TGTGCCAGCAGTGAAAGGAACTACAATGAGCAGTTCTTC. The full variable domain, rest sourced from reference TRBV25-1 and TRBJ2-1, is EADIYQTPRYLVIGTGKKITLECSQTMGHDKMYWYQQDPGMELHLIHYSYGVNSTEKGDLSSESTVSRIRTEHFPLTLESARPSHTSQYLCASSERNYNEQFFGPGTRLTVL.

This clonotype was seen a handful of times. V gene TRBV7-2 combines with J gene TRBJ2-7; 8 bases match TRBD2. The CDR3 runs to 14 residues. Germline assignment: CDR1 SGHTA and CDR2 FQGNSA. The trim removed 3 bases at V and 3 bases at J, leaving 4 bases unmatched. CDR3 region: CASSFLLAGYEQYF. The CDR3 nucleotides are TGTGCCAGCAGCTTTCTCCTAGCGGGCTACGAGCAGTACTTC.

This chain uses TRBV6-1 with TRBJ2-3; 14 bases align to TRBD2. The CDR3 is 15 amino acids. The germline V gene has CDR1 MNHNS and CDR2 SASEGT. Trimming at V came to 4 bases and at J to 5 bases, leaving 2 bases not matched to a gene. The CDR3 bases are TGTGCCAGCAGTGGACTAGCGGGGGGGCAAGATACGCAGTATTTT. Encoded protein: CASSGLAGGQDTQYF.

The CDR3 protein is CRRGLPGNTEAFF. CDR3 sequence (DNA): TGCAGGAGGGGATTGCCAGGGAACACTGAAGCTTTCTTT. The chain links TRBV20-1 to TRBJ1-1, with a possible D match to TRBD1 (5 bases). The length of the CDR3 is 13 residues. Germline V gene lookup returns CDR1 DFQATT and CDR2 SNEGSKA (reference sequence).

This clonotype appeared many times. This chain uses TRBV15 with TRBJ2-3; TRBD2 agrees at 7 bases. This CDR3 spans 13 amino acids. V shed 4 bases and J 4 bases; nucleotides not matched to a gene: 2. CDR1 LNHNV and CDR2 YYDKDF come from the germline V gene (reference sequence). CDR3 in DNA: TGTGCCACCAGCATTGGGAGGGCAGATACGCAGTATTTT. Protein product: CATSIGRADTQYF.

CDR3 loop: CASSYGDREQYF. DNA for the CDR3: TGTGCCAGCAGTTACGGGGACAGAGAGCAGTACTTC. V gene TRBV6-5 combines with J gene TRBJ2-7; TRBD1 aligns across 7 bases. The trim removed 2 bases at V and 7 bases at J, leaving 2 bases unmatched. CDR3 length: 12 amino acids. The V gene's germline CDR1 is MNHEY and CDR2 SVGAGI.

This clonotype showed up just a few times. The chain carries TRBV15 and TRBJ2-3; the match to TRBD2 covers 8 bases. The CDR3 spans 17 residues. Germline CDR1 is LNHNV and CDR2 is YYDKDF (reference sequence). Losses at the gene ends were 0 bases for V and 5 bases for J; bases not matched to a gene: 10. CDR3 DNA sequence: TGTGCCACCAGCAGAGAAATTGGATCCGGGGGGGGAGATACGCAGTATTTT. Translation: CATSREIGSGGGDTQYF.

This clonotype has more than one count but fewer than ten. The CDR3 coding sequence is TGTGCCAGCAGCCTTTGGGCCAACGCGGACACTGAAGCTTTCTTT. It translates to CASSLWANADTEAFF. This chain uses TRBV12-3 or TRBV12-4 with TRBJ1-1; D remains unclear. There are 15 residues in the CDR3. V lost 6 bases, J lost 3 bases, and 17 bases lay in between.

This clonotype occurred a few times. This chain uses TRBV4-2 with TRBJ2-2; D tentatively fits TRBD1 or TRBD2 (7 bases each). CDR3 length: 16 residues. V lost 3 bases and J lost 4, with 15 bases in between. Germline V gives CDR1 LGHNA, CDR2 YNFKEQ. CDR3 sequence (DNA): TGTGCCAGCAGCCATCGACTAGCAGGGGGCACCGGGGAGCTGTTTTTT. It specifies CASSHRLAGGTGELFF.

In its sample, this clonotype was seen a few times. The V gene is TRBV20-1, the J gene TRBJ1-6; no firm D call. The CDR3 length is 12 residues. With 6 bases removed from V and 6 bases from J, the gap between germline ends came to 9 bases. Looked up from germline, CDR1 is DFQATT and CDR2 is SNEGSKA (reference sequence). CDR3 nucleotides: TGCAGTGCGGAGTGGGCTAATTCACCCCTCCACTTT. It is translated as CSAEWANSPLHF.

V usage is TRBV7-6 and J usage is TRBJ2-1, with 8 bases fitting TRBD2. The CDR3 loop spans 16 amino acids. Germline trimming cut 5 bases from V and 4 bases from J; bases unmatched to any gene: 10. Germline V gene data show CDR1 as SGHVS and CDR2 as FNYEAQ. CDR3 loop: CASSPRAGERYNEQFF. CDR3 coding DNA: TGTGCCAGCAGCCCCCGAGCGGGAGAGAGGTACAATGAGCAGTTCTTC.

The chain joins TRBV6-5 to TRBJ1-5; a possible D gene is TRBD1 (5 bases). CDR1 and CDR2 from the germline V gene are MNHEY and SVGAGI. Trimming removed 3 bases at V and 2 bases at J, with 11 bases between. The CDR3 is made up of 15 amino acids. CDR3 protein: CASSYGGLGNQPQHF. As DNA, the CDR3 is TGTGCCAGCAGTTATGGGGGTCTGGGCAATCAGCCCCAGCATTTT.

The table lists this clonotype with a few counts. The chain uses TRBV5-6 and TRBJ2-7; tentatively, D is TRBD1 (6 bases). The germline V gene has CDR1 SGHDT and CDR2 YYEEEE. The CDR3 contains 13 residues. The V end was cut by 0 bases, the J end by 5 bases, with 9 bases between. The CDR3 region has the DNA TGTGCCAGCAGCTTGGGCAGGGGCAACGAGCAGTACTTC. Its translation is CASSLGRGNEQYF.

The chain has TRBV12-3 or TRBV12-4 and TRBJ2-5, with 7 bases fitting TRBD1. V shed 8 bases, J shed 4 bases, and the junction held 4 bases outside the gene matches. This CDR3 has 12 residues. CDR3 loop: CASGDRVETQYF. In DNA form, the CDR3 reads TGTGCCAGCGGCGACAGGGTAGAGACCCAGTACTTC.

In this sample, this clonotype turned up a few times. The gene calls are TRBV5-1 and TRBJ2-6; no definite D call. The CDR3 sequence is 17 residues long. The V end lost 0 bases, the J end lost 1 base, and 11 bases lay between the germline ends. In germline, CDR1 is SGHRS, CDR2 YFSETQ. The CDR3 loop is CASSLVIELSGANVLTF. The DNA for the CDR3 is TGCGCCAGCAGCTTGGTGATAGAGCTGTCTGGGGCCAACGTCCTGACTTTC.

The table lists this clonotype with a count of one. This chain uses TRBV6-2 or TRBV6-3 with TRBJ2-1; 14 nucleotides line up with TRBD2. CDR3 length: 18 residues. Unmatched junction bases numbered 12, after V lost 3 bases and J lost 8 bases. Looked up from germline, CDR1 is MNHEY and CDR2 is SVGEGT. The CDR3 coding sequence is TGTGCCAGCAGTTATGAGTGGGGACTAGCGGGAGTTAGCGATGAGCAGTTCTTC. Residues: CASSYEWGLAGVSDEQFF.

V usage is TRBV4-1 and J usage is TRBJ1-5, with D perhaps TRBD1 (5 bases). Deletions cut 0 bases from V and 6 bases from J, with 18 bases between. Germline CDR1 MGHRA, CDR2 YSYEKL. There are 17 residues in the CDR3. The CDR3 sequence is CASSQDKAGFGFQPQHF. The CDR3 region has the DNA TGCGCCAGCAGCCAAGATAAGGCAGGGTTTGGTTTTCAGCCCCAGCATTTT.